This T cell receptor beta chain comes out of a study of T cell repertoires in cytomegalovirus infection. The wider study: Indicated by public TCR beta signatures were CMV infection and matching HLA type.

This CDR3 contains 12 residues. J was trimmed by 6 bases and V by 8 bases; bases with no gene match: 7. Germline CDR1 ENHRY, CDR2 SYGVKD. TCRdb re-called the reads through MiXCR, storing one row per CDR3 protein. The sample records under 500,000 distinct CDR3 sequences, about two fifths being singletons. This clonotype was seen a handful of times. Its target is not known. This TCR was sampled from a human donor in good health (CMV status not recorded). Some clones in this sample may be carry-over from other donors' samples. J is TRBJ2-7 and V is TRBV10-3; 7 bases agree with TRBD1. The material sequenced was cultured PBMCs, taken from culture after CMV antigen stimulation. DNA for the CDR3: TGTGCCATCGGGCAGGGGGAATTCGAGCAGTACTTC. It encodes CAIGQGEFEQYF.